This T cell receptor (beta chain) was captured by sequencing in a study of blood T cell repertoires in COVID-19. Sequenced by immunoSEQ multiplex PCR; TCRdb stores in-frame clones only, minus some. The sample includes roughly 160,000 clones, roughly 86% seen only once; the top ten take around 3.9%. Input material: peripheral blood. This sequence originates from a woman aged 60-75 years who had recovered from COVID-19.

In DNA, the CDR3 is TGTGCCAGCACGGAAGAGACCCAGTACTTC. Translation: CASTEETQYF. The chain carries TRBV6-5 and TRBJ2-5; no reliable D call. This CDR3 is built from 10 residues. V was trimmed by 7 bases and J by 3 bases, leaving 3 bases between them. Germline V gene sequence: CDR1 MNHEY, CDR2 SVGAGI.